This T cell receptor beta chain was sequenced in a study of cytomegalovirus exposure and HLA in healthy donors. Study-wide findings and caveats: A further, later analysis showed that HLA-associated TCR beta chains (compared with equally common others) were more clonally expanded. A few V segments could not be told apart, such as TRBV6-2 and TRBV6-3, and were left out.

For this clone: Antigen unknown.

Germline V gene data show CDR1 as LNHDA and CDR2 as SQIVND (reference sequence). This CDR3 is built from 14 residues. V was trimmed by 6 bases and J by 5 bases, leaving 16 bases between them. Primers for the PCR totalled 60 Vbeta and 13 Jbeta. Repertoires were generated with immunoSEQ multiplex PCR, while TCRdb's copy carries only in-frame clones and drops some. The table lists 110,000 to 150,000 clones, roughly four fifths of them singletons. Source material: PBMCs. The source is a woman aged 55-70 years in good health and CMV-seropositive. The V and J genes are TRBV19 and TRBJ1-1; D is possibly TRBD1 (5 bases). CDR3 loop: CASSTRQGVTEAFF. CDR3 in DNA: TGTGCCAGTAGCACACGCCAGGGTGTTACTGAAGCTTTCTTT.